What follows are 3 T cell receptor beta chains derived from one specimen sequenced in a study of cytomegalovirus exposure and HLA in healthy donors (dated by TCRdb to the late 2010s). Library preparation used the immunoSEQ multiplex PCR assay. For the multiplex PCR, a mixture combining 60 forward primers for TCR Vbeta segments and 13 reverse primers for TCR Jbeta segments was used. TCRdb's version of the immuneACCESS table is confined to in-frame rearrangements and falls short of the full clone set. An unresolved V gene accounts for under half of the shortfall where checked; the remainder is of unknown origin. The sample's table covers 200,000 to 250,000 clones. The ten most abundant clones make up roughly 1.2% of the sample. Specimen: PBMCs. All receptors derive from a girl aged 2-15 years in good health and CMV-seropositive.

V and J are TRBV10-1 and TRBJ2-5, with 8 nucleotides matching TRBD2. Germline V lookup: CDR1 WNHNN, CDR2 SYGVQD (reference sequence). The J segment lost 4 bases and the V segment lost 2 bases, leaving 9 bases of the junction unmatched. The CDR3 is 16 amino acids. CDR3 loop: CASSEQAGGGRETQYF. DNA for the CDR3: TGCGCCAGCAGTGAGCAGGCGGGAGGAGGACGAGAGACCCAGTACTTC.

The V and J genes are TRBV5-5 and TRBJ1-6; 7 bases are shared with TRBD1. V lost 3 bases and J lost 7; bases outside the gene matches: 7. This CDR3 contains 15 residues. Germline loops: CDR1 SGHKS, CDR2 YYEKEE (reference sequence). The CDR3 DNA reads TGTGCCAGCAGCTCGATAGGACAGGAAAATTCACCCCTCCACTTT. This sequence encodes CASSSIGQENSPLHF. The full variable domain, in which reference TRBV5-5 and TRBJ1-6 provide the parts outside the CDR3, is DAGVTQSPTHLIKTRGQQVTLRCSPISGHKSVSWYQQVLGQGPQFIFQYYEKEERGRGNFPDRFSARQFPNYSSELNVNALLLGDSALYLCASSSIGQENSPLHFGNGTRLTVT.

The chain links TRBV4-1 to TRBJ2-7; 8 bases match TRBD2. Trimming at V came to 0 bases and at J to 4 bases, leaving 8 bases not matched to a gene. The CDR3 loop spans 16 amino acids. From germline, CDR1 is MGHRA and CDR2 YSYEKL. This CDR3 reads CASSQDIERERYEQYF. CDR3 nucleotides: TGCGCCAGCAGCCAAGATATTGAGCGGGAGAGGTACGAGCAGTACTTC.